The source of this T cell receptor (beta chain) is a study of blood T cell repertoires in COVID-19. As for the study in general: The cDNA or gDNA used as material had been derived from T cells, B-cell-depleted T cells, or PBMCs.

Original processing methods: Reference gene primer amplification gave estimated nucleated cell counts. Assay: immunoSEQ multiplex PCR; the TCRdb copy retains only in-frame clones and omits some. V and J calls and clone size are those listed in that table; D and trimming were worked out from the DNA. Of 250,000 or so clones listed, under 90% are singletons. Material: PBMCs or T cells enriched from blood (not recorded which). The TCR sequence derives from a man aged 55 to 70 who had recovered from COVID-19.

CDR3 DNA: TGTGCCAGCTCACCAAGGGGCGGACGAGAGGATCAGCCCCAGCATTTT. This gives the protein CASSPRGGREDQPQHF. The J gene is TRBJ1-5, the V gene TRBV18, with D possibly being TRBD1 (5 bases). The CDR3 contains 16 residues. Germline CDR1 KGHSH, CDR2 LQKENI. Deletions cut 2 bases from V and 5 bases from J, with 16 bases between.